A selection of T cell receptor beta chains follows, all from one sample in a study of CD8 T cell repertoires and HIV-1 epitope variants. For these receptors, no antigen is known. Measured with immunoSEQ multiplex PCR; TCRdb has only the in-frame clones, and not every one. The data show 4,500 to 5,000 clones, with around 64% seen just once and 41% held by the top ten. The sequenced sample consisted of cultured CD8+ T cells derived from PBMCs. Every receptor here comes from a male donor with HIV. The CDR3 runs from the conserved cysteine through the conserved F or W. Each record gives: CDR3 protein, J gene, V gene.

cdr3_aa: CASSSTGGEQPQHF; j_call: TRBJ1-5; v_call: TRBV28
cdr3_aa: CASSLLGSGEAFF; j_call: TRBJ1-1; v_call: TRBV28
cdr3_aa: CASSDSRELSGNTIYF; j_call: TRBJ1-3; v_call: TRBV2
cdr3_aa: CASSIDGSSYNEQFF; j_call: TRBJ2-1; v_call: TRBV19
cdr3_aa: CSVEGSSYEQYF; j_call: TRBJ2-7; v_call: TRBV29-1
cdr3_aa: CASRDDTSSGNTIYF; j_call: TRBJ1-3; v_call: TRBV28
cdr3_aa: CAISEGDTEAFF; j_call: TRBJ1-1; v_call: TRBV10-3
cdr3_aa: CASSLAGSFNNEQFF; j_call: TRBJ2-1; v_call: TRBV6-6
cdr3_aa: CASSFPRDGYTF; j_call: TRBJ1-2; v_call: TRBV5-5
cdr3_aa: CASSWTASNQPQHF; j_call: TRBJ1-5; v_call: TRBV6-6
cdr3_aa: CASSHLGQGETTNEKLFF; j_call: TRBJ1-4; v_call: TRBV4-1
cdr3_aa: CSVQGSYEQYF; j_call: TRBJ2-7; v_call: TRBV29-1
cdr3_aa: CASTLEGNTEAFF; j_call: TRBJ1-1; v_call: TRBV13
cdr3_aa: CASSLGTGGSNEQFF; j_call: TRBJ2-1; v_call: TRBV5-1
cdr3_aa: CATSPTSAAEQFF; j_call: TRBJ2-1; v_call: TRBV15
cdr3_aa: CASSSGPRNEQFF; j_call: TRBJ2-1; v_call: TRBV7-2
cdr3_aa: CASSQSRDRRTYEQYF; j_call: TRBJ2-7; v_call: TRBV28
cdr3_aa: CASRLGTGDSPLHF; j_call: TRBJ1-6; v_call: TRBV6-5
cdr3_aa: CASSLETGTPGELFF; j_call: TRBJ2-2; v_call: TRBV7-9
cdr3_aa: CASSQSQELQETQYF; j_call: TRBJ2-5; v_call: TRBV7-9
cdr3_aa: CASSLAGQGFEGYTF; j_call: TRBJ1-2; v_call: TRBV7-2
cdr3_aa: CASSLYSGSSTDTQYF; j_call: TRBJ2-3; v_call: TRBV28
cdr3_aa: CASSYSHSGETQYF; j_call: TRBJ2-5; v_call: TRBV6-5
cdr3_aa: CASSYSDRQPQHF; j_call: TRBJ1-5; v_call: TRBV27
cdr3_aa: CASSLGPANEQFF; j_call: TRBJ2-1; v_call: TRBV28
cdr3_aa: CAAQGGTGAFYNEQFF; j_call: TRBJ2-1; v_call: TRBV28
cdr3_aa: CASSSSPGRTGRYEQYF; j_call: TRBJ2-7; v_call: TRBV27
cdr3_aa: CASSATGLASYEQYF; j_call: TRBJ2-7; v_call: TRBV27